The 21 T cell receptor beta chains given below trace back to one sample, sequenced in a study of control samples from healthy donors and cancer patients. Sequencing was performed with immunoSEQ multiplex PCR; in TCRdb, only in-frame clones are kept and a portion is missing. The table shows about 80,000 clones, with under 90% occurring only once. The sample was blood. The receptors here all came from a man aged 50-59 years in good health.

CDR3 sequence: CASSAQGIMAGQPQHF. The CDR3 nucleotides are TGTGCCAGTAGCGCACAGGGAATAATGGCCGGGCAGCCCCAGCATTTT. The V call is TRBV19, the J call TRBJ1-5, with D possibly TRBD1 on 6 matching bases. Trimming took 6 bases from V and 7 from J, leaving 22 bases between them. CDR1 LNHDA and CDR2 SQIVND come from the germline V gene (reference sequence). There are 16 residues in the CDR3. Full variable domain (missing parts from reference TRBV19 and TRBJ1-5): DGGITQSPKYLFRKEGQNVTLSCEQNLNHDAMYWYRQDPGQGLRLIYYSQIVNDFQKGDIAEGYSVSREKKESFPLTVTSAQKNPTAFYLCASSAQGIMAGQPQHFGDGTRLSIL.

The chain is built from TRBV2 and TRBJ2-1, with 11 bases identical to TRBD1. This CDR3 is built from 18 residues. Losses at the gene ends were 4 bases for V and 10 bases for J; bases not matched to a gene: 18. Germline V gives CDR1 SNHLY, CDR2 FYNNEI. The CDR3 coding sequence is TGTGCCAGCAGTGGCCCCACCCCCGGGACAGGGGGAGGTCAGGAGCAGTTCTTC. Its protein is CASSGPTPGTGGGQEQFF.

The chain carries TRBV6-5 and TRBJ1-1; 9 bases line up with TRBD1. From germline, CDR1 is MNHEY and CDR2 SVGAGI. V lost 8 bases, J lost 6 bases, and 4 bases stayed unmatched. The CDR3 runs 12 residues. The CDR3 region is CASGQGTPEAFF. The CDR3, as DNA: TGTGCCAGCGGACAGGGGACGCCTGAAGCTTTCTTT.

The V call is TRBV4-1, the J call TRBJ1-3; D is unresolved. CDR1 is MGHRA and CDR2 is YSYEKL in the germline V gene. Trimming removed 0 bases at V and 1 base at J, with 7 bases between. This CDR3 region has 15 residues. The CDR3 region is CASSQDAGSGNTIYF. CDR3 nucleotide sequence: TGCGCCAGCAGCCAAGATGCAGGATCTGGAAACACCATATATTTT.

In this sample, this clone turned up once. The genes are TRBV18 and TRBJ2-7, with 12 bases identical to TRBD1. Germline V gene sequence: CDR1 KGHSH, CDR2 LQKENI. V lost 2 bases, J lost 5 bases, and 4 bases stayed unmatched. The CDR3 consists of 15 residues. DNA for the CDR3: TGTGCCAGCTCACCATCCGGGACAGGGGGCAACGAGCAGTACTTC. Translating it yields CASSPSGTGGNEQYF.

This clone showed up just once. The chain links TRBV19 to TRBJ1-3; the D gene is possibly TRBD1 (6 bases). The V and J ends lost 5 bases and 0 bases respectively, with 11 bases between them. Per the germline V gene, CDR1 is LNHDA and CDR2 is SQIVND (reference sequence). There are 15 residues in the CDR3. CDR3 sequence (DNA): TGTGCCAGTAGTTCGGGGGGCTTCTCTGGAAACACCATATATTTT. This sequence encodes CASSSGGFSGNTIYF. The full variable domain, in which reference TRBV19 and TRBJ1-3 provide the parts outside the CDR3, is DGGITQSPKYLFRKEGQNVTLSCEQNLNHDAMYWYRQDPGQGLRLIYYSQIVNDFQKGDIAEGYSVSREKKESFPLTVTSAQKNPTAFYLCASSSGGFSGNTIYFGEGSWLTVV.

V is TRBV5-1 and J is TRBJ1-2; no clear D gene. This CDR3 is 13 amino acids long. V lost 0 bases and J 8 bases, leaving 11 bases between the germline ends. Germline CDR1 and CDR2: SGHRS and YFSETQ. The CDR3 loop reads CASSLDPPMGYTF. As DNA, the CDR3 is TGCGCCAGCAGCTTGGACCCACCGATGGGCTACACCTTC.

The chain carries TRBV3-1 (or the pseudogene TRBV3-2) and TRBJ1-5, with a possible D match to TRBD1 (5 bases). CDR1 and CDR2 from the germline V gene are LGHDT and YNNKEL (reference sequence). CDR3 length: 15 residues. With 4 bases removed from V and 5 bases from J, the gap between germline ends came to 15 bases. DNA of the CDR3: TGTGCCAGCAGCCCCGACATGGCAGGGTATCAGCCCCAGCATTTT. This gives the protein CASSPDMAGYQPQHF.

This clone was recorded only once. The chain recombines TRBV20-1 with TRBJ2-7; D is possibly TRBD1 or TRBD2 (5 bases each). Germline CDR1 is DFQATT and CDR2 is SNEGSKA (reference sequence). Trimming shortened V by 3 bases and J by 3 bases, and 18 bases separated the two germline ends. The CDR3 covers 15 residues. The CDR3 DNA sequence: TGCAGTGCTAGTCCCTCGGGATTTGGGGGCTACGAGCAGTACTTC. Translated, it gives CSASPSGFGGYEQYF.

Concerning this clone itself: Other DNA sequences from this sample encode an identical CDR3 as well. The chain links TRBV9 to TRBJ2-5; either TRBD1 or TRBD2 may fit D (7 bases each). V dropped 4 bases and J dropped 4 bases, with 20 bases sitting between them. The CDR3 spans 16 residues. CDR1 is SGDLS and CDR2 is YYNGEE in the germline V gene. CDR3 sequence reads: CASSFRGAGGRETQYF. The CDR3 region has the DNA TGTGCCAGCAGCTTTCGGGGGGCAGGGGGTCGAGAGACCCAGTACTTC.

The V call is TRBV3-1 (or the pseudogene TRBV3-2), the J call TRBJ2-2; 10 bases agree with TRBD2. Germline V CDR1 and CDR2: LGHDT, YNNKEL (reference sequence). The CDR3 consists of 17 residues. V lost 4 bases and J lost 1; bases outside the gene matches: 6. The CDR3 DNA sequence: TGTGCCAGCAGCCCGCCGGAGCGGGGGGGGAACACCGGGGAGCTGTTTTTT. Amino acid sequence: CASSPPERGGNTGELFF.

V is TRBV5-1 and J is TRBJ1-4; D is perhaps TRBD1 (6 bases). CDR3 length: 14 amino acids. V shed 5 bases and J shed 8 bases, with 16 bases lying between them. CDR1 is SGHRS and CDR2 is YFSETQ in the germline V gene. The CDR3, as DNA: TGCGCCAGCAGGGCGGGGACATCAAGGGAAAAACTGTTTTTT. Its protein product is CASRAGTSREKLFF.

This clone has more than one count but fewer than ten. The J gene is TRBJ2-5, the V gene TRBV5-4, with 7 nucleotides matching TRBD1. The CDR3 sequence is 13 residues long. From germline, CDR1 is SGHNT and CDR2 YYREEE (reference sequence). V lost 0 bases, J lost 4 bases, and 0 bases stayed unmatched. The CDR3 DNA reads TGTGCCAGCAGCTTGGACAGGGGAGAGACCCAGTACTTC. This encodes CASSLDRGETQYF.

The J gene is TRBJ2-6, the V gene TRBV10-2; 7 positions agree with TRBD1. The CDR3 spans 16 residues. The germline CDR1 and CDR2 sequences are WSHSY and SAAADI. Unmatched junction bases numbered 6, after V lost 3 bases and J lost 4 bases. The CDR3 region is CASSEDRVRGANVLTF. For the CDR3, the DNA is TGCGCCAGCAGTGAAGACAGGGTGAGGGGGGCCAACGTCCTGACTTTC.

The chain is built from TRBV28 and TRBJ2-7; 9 bases fit TRBD1. This CDR3 region has 15 residues. Germline V CDR1 and CDR2: MDHEN, SYDVKM. V shed 5 bases and J 4 bases; nucleotides not matched to a gene: 9. DNA of the CDR3: TGTGCCAGCAGTCGGGGACAGGGAGGAGCGTACGAGCAGTACTTC. It codes for CASSRGQGGAYEQYF.

The genes are TRBV6-1 and TRBJ1-3, with a tentative D call TRBD1 (5 bases). Germline assignment: CDR1 MNHNS and CDR2 SASEGT. This CDR3 is built from 15 residues. The V and J ends lost 0 bases and 4 bases respectively, with 10 bases between them. The CDR3 loop is CASSEAGARGNTIYF. The DNA for the CDR3 is TGTGCCAGCAGTGAAGCAGGGGCGAGGGGAAACACCATATATTTT.

The chain is built from TRBV5-4 and TRBJ1-2, with D possibly being TRBD1 (6 bases). The germline V gene encodes CDR1 SGHNT and CDR2 YYREEE (reference sequence). The V end lost 0 bases, the J end lost 8 bases, and 17 bases lay between the germline ends. This CDR3 contains 15 residues. The CDR3 here is CASSLDHRDIRGYTF. In nucleotides, the CDR3 is TGTGCCAGCAGCTTGGATCATAGGGACATAAGAGGCTACACCTTC.

J is TRBJ1-2 and V is TRBV20-1; D gene unclear. The germline V and J ends were trimmed by 0 bases and 8 bases, with 7 bases remaining between them. The germline gives CDR1 DFQATT, CDR2 SNEGSKA (reference sequence). CDR3 length: 11 amino acids. The DNA for the CDR3 is TGCAGTGCTAGAGATCGTGCGGGCTACACCTTC. Amino acids: CSARDRAGYTF.

The V gene is TRBV30, the J gene TRBJ1-6, with 11 nucleotides matching TRBD1. The CDR3 covers 14 residues. With V trimmed by 4 bases and J by 8 bases, 4 bases remained unmatched. In germline, CDR1 is GTSNPN, CDR2 SVGIG (reference sequence). DNA of the CDR3: TGTGCCTGGACCGGGACAGGGGGATATTCACCCCTCCACTTT. Protein product: CAWTGTGGYSPLHF.

This chain connects TRBV5-1 to TRBJ2-3; unclear D gene. The germline gives CDR1 SGHRS, CDR2 YFSETQ. The CDR3 is 15 amino acids. Trimming cost V 0 bases and J 0 bases, with 8 bases left between them. Here the CDR3 DNA reads TGCGCCAGCAGCTTGGCCCCTGTTAGCACAGATACGCAGTATTTT. Protein: CASSLAPVSTDTQYF.

The chain couples TRBV27 to TRBJ2-2, with unresolved D. V lost 0 bases and J 3 bases, leaving 5 bases between the germline ends. There are 14 residues in the CDR3. The germline CDR1 and CDR2 sequences are MNHEY and SMNVEV (reference sequence). CDR3 sequence: CASSLSGYTGELFF. CDR3 DNA sequence: TGTGCCAGCAGTTTATCTGGATACACCGGGGAGCTGTTTTTT.